This T cell receptor beta chain was obtained from a study of T-cell reconstitution after alpha-beta-depleted transplantation in children. Preparation of the TCRbeta library involved a method that used unique molecular identifiers. TCRdb fed the PCR reads into MiXCR, producing one record per CDR3 protein. The sample shows about 540,000 distinct CDR3 sequences, about 16% of them seen only once. The CDR3 runs to 16 residues. Per germline, CDR1 LGHDT and CDR2 YNNKEL (reference sequence). With 0 bases removed from V and 5 bases from J, the gap between germline ends came to 17 bases. The sequences come from PBMCs from the stem cell graft donor, collected from the stem cell graft. This sequence originates from a human donor who donated a stem cell graft to a child with acute lymphoblastic leukemia. V and J are TRBV3-1 and TRBJ2-7, with a tentative D call TRBD2 (6 bases). The CDR3, as DNA: TGTGCCAGCAGCCAAGATCTTTCGGAGGGTCGGGACGAGCAGTACTTC. This codes for CASSQDLSEGRDEQYF.